Listed here are 5 T cell receptor beta chains from one sample, sequenced in a study of control samples from healthy donors and cancer patients. The table came from immunoSEQ multiplex PCR; TCRdb's copy has only in-frame clones and leaves some out. The sample lists 70,000 or so clones, roughly 91% occurring once. The source material was PBMCs. The source is a man in his sixties with lung cancer.

This chain links TRBV9 with TRBJ1-2; 7 bases are shared with TRBD1. V gave up 0 bases and J gave up 8 bases; unmatched junction bases: 4. Per the germline V gene, CDR1 is SGDLS and CDR2 is YYNGEE. The CDR3 has 13 amino acids. The CDR3 here is CASSVVQGEGYTF. CDR3 bases: TGTGCCAGCAGCGTAGTTCAGGGGGAAGGCTACACCTTC.

In its sample, this clone was seen once. This chain connects TRBV27 to TRBJ2-3, with TRBD2 matching 8 bases. Trimming removed 3 bases from V and 9 bases from J; junction bases left unmatched: 11. CDR3 size: 15 residues. Germline V gene lookup returns CDR1 MNHEY and CDR2 SMNVEV (reference sequence). The CDR3 region is CASSFGRGVQKTQYF. The CDR3 DNA follows: TGTGCCAGCAGTTTCGGGCGGGGGGTTCAGAAGACGCAGTATTTT.

The rearrangement joins TRBV18 to TRBJ2-4, with 9 bases that match TRBD2. V dropped 6 bases and J dropped 7; count of bases not matched to a gene: 7. Germline loops: CDR1 KGHSH, CDR2 LQKENI. CDR3 length: 14 residues. CDR3 sequence (DNA): TGTGCCAGCTCCCGCGGGGGGGCCGGTAACATTCAGTACTTC. Encoded protein: CASSRGGAGNIQYF.

The V gene is TRBV25-1, the J gene TRBJ1-1, with 7 bases lining up with TRBD1. CDR1 is MGHDK, CDR2 SYGVNS, per germline. The CDR3 length is 16 residues. The V segment lost 3 bases and the J segment 5 bases; nucleotides outside the gene matches: 12. DNA for the CDR3: TGTGCCAGCAGTGAGAGGGGGCGAATGGGGAGTACTGAAGCTTTCTTT. Translated, it gives CASSERGRMGSTEAFF.

This chain joins TRBV4-2 and TRBJ2-3; unclear D gene. Between the trimmed V and J ends, which lost 1 base and 2 bases, there was a span of 13 bases. Per germline, CDR1 LGHNA and CDR2 YNFKEQ. The CDR3 length is 16 residues. Here the CDR3 DNA reads TGTGCCAGCAGCCAAGTTCTAGATTCGTACACAGATACGCAGTATTTT. It is translated as CASSQVLDSYTDTQYF.